The 24 T cell receptor beta chains reported below all come from one sample, sequenced in a study of T cells in Graves' hyperthyroidism and ophthalmopathy. TCR beta CDR3 region amplification was performed from RNA transcripts. In the first-round RT-PCR of the TCR CDR3, the HTBI primer set was used. TCRdb re-called the multiplex PCR reads with MiXCR, one entry per CDR3 protein. In the table there are 200,000 to 250,000 distinct CDR3 sequences, roughly 17% of which are singletons. The source material was blood. Source of these receptors: a woman younger than 35 with Graves' ophthalmopathy.

There are many counts of this clonotype. The chain combines TRBV5-6 with TRBJ2-3, with TRBD2 matching 7 bases. The trim removed 3 bases at V and 3 bases at J, leaving 10 bases unmatched. This CDR3 is built from 16 residues. Germline V lookup: CDR1 SGHDT, CDR2 YYEEEE. The CDR3 reads CASSSGGRGITDTQYF. The CDR3 bases are TGTGCCAGCAGCTCGGGCGGGCGGGGGATAACAGATACGCAGTATTTT.

There are many counts of this clonotype. V and J are TRBV10-2 and TRBJ1-5; D remains unclear. The CDR3 length is 13 residues. V was trimmed by 2 bases and J by 3 bases, leaving 5 bases between them. Per germline, CDR1 WSHSY and CDR2 SAAADI. In nucleotides, the CDR3 is TGCGCCAGCAGTGAGAATATCAATCAGCCCCAGCATTTT. It codes for CASSENINQPQHF.

This clonotype was detected ten times or more. V and J are TRBV30 and TRBJ1-4; the match to TRBD1 covers 8 bases. V dropped 2 bases and J dropped 0; count of bases not matched to a gene: 8. The CDR3 has 17 residues. CDR1 GTSNPN and CDR2 SVGIG come from the germline V gene (reference sequence). The CDR3 DNA reads TGTGCCTGGAGTTCCACAGGGGGTATAGCAACTAATGAAAAACTGTTTTTT. The encoded protein is CAWSSTGGIATNEKLFF.

This clonotype was seen only a few times. The rearrangement uses TRBV4-1 and TRBJ2-7; 10 bases map to TRBD1. The CDR3 is 16 amino acids. CDR1 is MGHRA, CDR2 YSYEKL, per germline. The trim removed 3 bases at V and 5 bases at J, leaving 10 bases unmatched. CDR3 residues: CASSHESRDRGNEQYF. In DNA form, the CDR3 reads TGCGCCAGCAGCCATGAGAGCCGGGACAGGGGCAACGAGCAGTACTTC.

Comment on this clonotype: A much bigger clone sits one base away, suggesting this may be a read error. The chain joins TRBV19 to TRBJ2-2, with D perhaps matching TRBD1 (7 bases). Germline V gene sequence: CDR1 LNHDA, CDR2 SQIVND (reference sequence). This CDR3 comprises 18 residues. The CDR3 here is CASSRRAGGIPNIGELFF. CDR3 in DNA: TGTGCCAGTAGTAGAAGGGCAGGGGGGATCCCGAACATCGGGGAGCTGTTTTTT.

This clonotype has ten or more counts. The CDR3 DNA is TGTGCCAGCAGCCCAAGGACTGTTGAATATGGCTACACCTTC. This encodes CASSPRTVEYGYTF. V and J are TRBV5-6 and TRBJ1-2; no firm D call. V lost 4 bases, J lost 5 bases, and 15 bases lay in between. Germline CDR1 SGHDT, CDR2 YYEEEE. The CDR3 has 14 residues. The variable domain in full, with the rest retrieved from reference TRBV5-6 and TRBJ1-2, is DAGVTQSPTHLIKTRGQQVTLRCSPKSGHDTVSWYQQALGQGPQFIFQYYEEEERQRGNFPDRFSGHQFPNYSSELNVNALLLGDSALYLCASSPRTVEYGYTFGSGTRLTVV.

There are many counts of this clonotype. The rearrangement joins TRBV6-1 to TRBJ2-1, with 15 positions matching TRBD2. The V segment lost 5 bases and the J segment 7 bases; nucleotides outside the gene matches: 6. The CDR3 has 16 residues. Germline V gene data show CDR1 as MNHNS and CDR2 as SASEGT. The CDR3 DNA follows: TGTGCCAGCAGTCGGACTAGCGGGAGGGCCAGAAATGAGCAGTTCTTC. This translates into CASSRTSGRARNEQFF.

This clonotype was seen repeatedly, ten times or more. The genes are TRBV7-9 and TRBJ1-1, with D unclear. The CDR3 is 14 amino acids. V gave up 1 base and J gave up 0 bases, with 6 bases separating them. CDR1 and CDR2 (germline): SEHNR, FQNEAQ (reference sequence). The CDR3 sequence: CASSLESVNTEAFF. Here the CDR3 DNA reads TGTGCCAGCAGCTTAGAGTCCGTGAACACTGAAGCTTTCTTT. The variable domain in full, completed from reference TRBV7-9 and TRBJ1-1, reads DTGVSQNPRHKITKRGQNVTFRCDPISEHNRLYWYRQTLGQGPEFLTYFQNEAQLEKSRLLSDRFSAERPKGSFSTLEIQRTEQGDSAMYLCASSLESVNTEAFFGQGTRLTVV.

This clonotype was counted only a few times. The rearrangement joins TRBV10-3 to TRBJ2-3; TRBD1 matches at 9 bases. Germline values: CDR1 ENHRY, CDR2 SYGVKD. The trim removed 2 bases at V and 3 bases at J, leaving 3 bases unmatched. This CDR3 region has 15 residues. The CDR3 protein is CAISETGTGTDTQYF. DNA for the CDR3: TGTGCCATCAGTGAGACCGGGACAGGGACAGATACGCAGTATTTT.

This clonotype was seen ten or more times. CDR3 nucleotides: TGCGCCAGCCGCGAGACGTCAGGGACTGAAGCTTTCTTT. Its translation: CASRETSGTEAFF. The chain is built from TRBV10-2 and TRBJ1-1, with TRBD1 as a possible D gene (5 bases). V was cut by 8 bases and J by 5 bases, with 15 bases left in between. The germline V gene encodes CDR1 WSHSY and CDR2 SAAADI. The length of the CDR3 is 13 residues.

This clonotype was seen at least ten times. The chain has TRBV27 and TRBJ2-1, with 7 bases lining up with TRBD1. There are 18 residues in the CDR3. V lost 6 bases, J lost 9 bases, and 23 bases stayed unmatched. In germline, CDR1 is MNHEY, CDR2 SMNVEV (reference sequence). CDR3 sequence: CASSSSPRVTGVLTEQFF. CDR3 in DNA: TGTGCCAGCAGCTCTAGCCCAAGGGTTACAGGGGTTCTAACTGAGCAGTTCTTC.

This clonotype was observed at least ten times. The V gene is TRBV15, the J gene TRBJ2-3; D ambiguous. The V and J ends lost 4 bases and 0 bases respectively, with 11 bases between them. The V gene's germline CDR1 is LNHNV and CDR2 YYDKDF (reference sequence). The CDR3 is 15 amino acids. Written as DNA, the CDR3 is TGTGCCACCAGCATGGCTATAACTAGCACAGATACGCAGTATTTT. Protein product: CATSMAITSTDTQYF.

This clonotype was observed many times. One end of the junction is discordant with germline, which a read error may explain. The CDR3 loop reads CASSLGQGLNTEAFF. CDR3 DNA sequence: TGTGCCAGCAGCTTGGGGCAGGGGTTGAACACTGAAGCTTTCTTT. This chain links TRBV5-1 with TRBJ1-1; TRBD1 is a possible D gene (6 bases). CDR1 is SGHRS, CDR2 YFSETQ, per germline. The CDR3 runs to 15 residues. Based on the CDR3 plus reference TRBV5-1 and TRBJ1-1, the full variable domain is KAGVTQTPRYLIKTRGQQVTLSCSPISGHRSVSWYQQTPGQGLQFLFEYFSETQRNKGNFPGRFSGRQFSNSRSEMNVSTLELGDSALYLCASSLGQGLNTEAFFGQGTRLTVV.

The sample holds many counts of this clonotype. The chain recombines TRBV28 with TRBJ2-1, with 11 bases that match TRBD2. Germline V gene lookup returns CDR1 MDHEN and CDR2 SYDVKM. After removal of 5 bases from V and 4 bases from J, the junction contained 4 bases not matched to a gene. CDR3 length equals 15 residues. The CDR3 bases are TGTGCCAGCAGTCCAACTAGCGGGAGTTACAATGAGCAGTTCTTC. It is translated as CASSPTSGSYNEQFF.

This clonotype was seen many times. This chain joins TRBV12-3 or TRBV12-4 and TRBJ2-5; possibly TRBD1 or TRBD2 for D (5 bases each). V lost 3 bases and J lost 6, with 8 bases in between. CDR3 length: 12 residues. CDR3 sequence (DNA): TGTGCCAGCAGTTTTGAGGGGAAGACCCAGTACTTC. Amino acids: CASSFEGKTQYF.

Ten or more counts support this clonotype. In nucleotides, the CDR3 is TGTGCCAGCAGCCAAGAGGGACTTAGCACAGATACGCAGTATTTT. It is translated as CASSQEGLSTDTQYF. The chain joins TRBV3-1 to TRBJ2-3; D is perhaps TRBD2 (6 bases). V was cut by 0 bases and J by 0 bases, with 7 bases left in between. The CDR3 extends over 15 amino acids. The germline CDR1 and CDR2 sequences are LGHDT and YNNKEL (reference sequence).

The sample holds many counts of this clonotype. V gene TRBV11-2 combines with J gene TRBJ1-3; no clear D gene. V lost 3 bases to trimming and J lost 2 bases, with 5 bases between them. This CDR3 has 13 residues. CDR1 is SGHAT, CDR2 FQNNGV, per germline. In nucleotides, the CDR3 is TGTGCCAGCAGCTTTTTAGCTGGAAACACCATATATTTT. The encoded protein is CASSFLAGNTIYF.

This clonotype has a count of ten or more. The V gene is TRBV11-2, the J gene TRBJ2-2; 9 bases are shared with TRBD2. Germline V gene lookup returns CDR1 SGHAT and CDR2 FQNNGV. Trimming removed 0 bases from V and 3 bases from J; junction bases left unmatched: 14. The CDR3 is 20 residues long. Here the CDR3 reads CASSLDFLAGPPGDTGELFF. The CDR3 nucleotides are TGTGCCAGCAGCTTAGATTTCCTAGCGGGACCACCCGGGGACACCGGGGAGCTGTTTTTT.

This clonotype has a count of ten or more. The J gene is TRBJ1-1, the V gene TRBV12-3 or TRBV12-4; tentatively, D is TRBD1 (5 bases). V was trimmed by 5 bases and J by 0 bases, leaving 13 bases between them. CDR3 length: 15 residues. The CDR3 DNA reads TGTGCCAGCAGTCTGGGGGGGACCTTGAACACTGAAGCTTTCTTT. It translates to CASSLGGTLNTEAFF.

At least ten counts were recorded for this clonotype. The V gene is TRBV3-1, the J gene TRBJ1-2, with 9 nucleotides matching TRBD1. Germline CDR1 LGHDT, CDR2 YNNKEL (reference sequence). This CDR3 region has 18 residues. Trimming cost V 1 base and J 3 bases; bases outside gene matches: 12. CDR3 nucleotides: TGTGCCAGCAGCCAAGGGGGAGACAGGGGGGATCGGGACTATGGCTACACCTTC. It translates to CASSQGGDRGDRDYGYTF. Full variable domain (outside the CDR3, taken from reference TRBV3-1 and TRBJ1-2): DTAVSQTPKYLVTQMGNDKSIKCEQNLGHDTMYWYKQDSKKFLKIMFSYNNKELIINETVPNRFSPKSPDKAHLNLHINSLELGDSAVYFCASSQGGDRGDRDYGYTFGSGTRLTVV.

This clonotype has a count of ten or more. The genes are TRBV7-8 and TRBJ2-1; D gene uncertain. V lost 5 bases and J lost 5, with 28 bases in between. There are 19 residues in the CDR3. Germline values: CDR1 SGHVS, CDR2 FQNEAQ. CDR3 amino acids: CASSPRGLGERASNNEQFF. The DNA for the CDR3 is TGTGCCAGCAGCCCCCGAGGCTTAGGTGAGCGAGCCTCAAACAATGAGCAGTTCTTC.

This clonotype has ten or more counts. The CDR3: CSASTGGFQPQHF. CDR3 nucleotide sequence: TGCAGTGCAAGCACAGGGGGCTTTCAGCCCCAGCATTTT. The V call is TRBV20-1, the J call TRBJ1-5; 9 bases map to TRBD1. There are 13 residues in the CDR3. After removal of 6 bases from V and 6 bases from J, the junction contained 6 bases not matched to a gene. CDR1 and CDR2 (germline): DFQATT, SNEGSKA (reference sequence).

There are many counts of this clonotype. V is TRBV13 and J is TRBJ2-7; D call uncertain. CDR1 and CDR2 from the germline V gene are PRHDT and FYEKMQ (reference sequence). The CDR3 extends over 12 amino acids. Trimming took 5 bases from V and 0 from J, leaving 5 bases between them. CDR3 residues: CASSAPSYEQYF. DNA for the CDR3: TGTGCCAGCAGCGCCCCCTCCTACGAGCAGTACTTC.

The sample holds many counts of this clonotype. This chain links TRBV14 with TRBJ1-1; perhaps TRBD1 as D (6 bases). The CDR3 consists of 14 residues. The germline V and J ends were trimmed by 5 bases and 4 bases, with 14 bases remaining between them. CDR1 is SGHDN and CDR2 is FVKESK in the germline V gene. The CDR3 bases are TGTGCCAGCAGCGGGGGGCGCCGAGCCACTGAAGCTTTCTTT. This codes for CASSGGRRATEAFF.